The 22 T cell receptor beta chains below come from one sample, sequenced in a study of blood T cell repertoires in COVID-19. Produced via immunoSEQ multiplex PCR; TCRdb's table is partial and in-frame only. The table has approximately 52,000 clones, 85% to 95% seen once. Source material: peripheral blood. Every receptor here comes from a man between 45 and 60 years old with acute or convalescent COVID-19.

This chain uses TRBV5-1 with TRBJ2-1; D possibly corresponds to TRBD1 (6 bases). Looked up from germline, CDR1 is SGHRS and CDR2 is YFSETQ. The V and J ends lost 0 bases and 6 bases respectively, with 10 bases between them. This CDR3 comprises 14 residues. CDR3 in amino acids: CASSLDRVPNEQFF. CDR3 nucleotides: TGCGCCAGCAGCTTGGACAGGGTACCCAATGAGCAGTTCTTC.

The chain links TRBV24-1 to TRBJ1-1, with D unclear. CDR3 length: 13 amino acids. Germline CDR1 and CDR2: KGHDR and SFDVKD. Deletions cut 7 bases from V and 6 bases from J, with 14 bases between. The CDR3 sequence: CATSDNLGAEAFF. The CDR3 DNA reads as TGTGCCACCAGCGACAATCTTGGCGCTGAAGCTTTCTTT.

The V call is TRBV2, the J call TRBJ1-6, with D tentatively TRBD1 (5 bases). The germline V gene has CDR1 SNHLY and CDR2 FYNNEI. Trimming shortened V by 0 bases and J by 7 bases, and 10 bases separated the two germline ends. This CDR3 has 15 residues. The DNA of the CDR3 is TGTGCCAGCAGTGAAGCGCTTCGGGGGAATTCACCCCTCCACTTT. This sequence encodes CASSEALRGNSPLHF.

J is TRBJ1-6 and V is TRBV21-1. TRBV21-1 is noted as a pseudogene. This CDR3 contains 18 residues. The CDR3 sequence is CASSTGVKQSSYNSPLHF. The DNA for the CDR3 is TGTGCCAGCAGCACGGGGGTAAAACAGAGCTCCTATAATTCACCCCTCCACTTT.

This clone has just a few counts. The chain combines TRBV6-6 with TRBJ1-5; 8 positions agree with TRBD1. The CDR3 consists of 16 residues. CDR1 and CDR2 (germline): MNHNY, SVGAGI (reference sequence). With 4 bases clipped from V and 2 bases from J, the junction kept 7 bases outside the gene matches. CDR3 protein: CASSSTDRGGNQPQHF. The CDR3 DNA reads as TGTGCCAGCAGTTCCACCGACAGGGGTGGCAATCAGCCCCAGCATTTT.

V is TRBV21-1 and J is TRBJ1-4. TRBV21-1 is shown as a pseudogene. CDR3 length: 12 residues. DNA for the CDR3: TGTGCCAGCCGGCGGCGACGGGGAAAACTGTTTTTT. The encoded protein is CASRRRRGKLFF.

V and J are TRBV5-1 and TRBJ1-2; TRBD1 is a possible D gene (5 bases). This CDR3 comprises 13 residues. Germline values: CDR1 SGHRS, CDR2 YFSETQ. The ends were cut back, 3 bases at V and 2 bases at J, with 8 bases in the middle. The CDR3 coding sequence is TGCGCCAGCAGCTCAGACAGCAACTATGGCTACACCTTC. Protein sequence: CASSSDSNYGYTF.

V is TRBV20-1 and J is TRBJ1-2; a possible D gene is TRBD1 (6 bases). Trimming stripped 7 bases from V and 6 bases from J, with 12 bases between. The CDR3 totals 11 residues. CDR1 is DFQATT and CDR2 is SNEGSKA in the germline V gene (reference sequence). CDR3 bases: TGCAGTGGAAAACCAGGGGATGGCTACACCTTC. It specifies CSGKPGDGYTF.

The chain combines TRBV27 with TRBJ1-5; 7 nucleotides line up with TRBD1. In germline, CDR1 is MNHEY, CDR2 SMNVEV (reference sequence). This CDR3 is 12 amino acids long. The ends lost 6 bases at V and 5 bases at J; junction bases unmatched: 1. Here the CDR3 DNA reads TGTGCCAGCAGGACAGGGTATCAGCCCCAGCATTTT. Its translation is CASRTGYQPQHF.

The chain carries TRBV28 and TRBJ1-3; D unclear. CDR3 length: 14 amino acids. CDR1 and CDR2 (germline): MDHEN, SYDVKM. Trimming shortened V by 8 bases and J by 1 base, and 12 bases separated the two germline ends. The CDR3 spells CASRGELSGNTIYF. CDR3 bases: TGTGCCAGCCGCGGGGAGTTATCTGGAAACACCATATATTTT.

This clone appeared a single time. V gene TRBV18 combines with J gene TRBJ2-3; D unclear. The CDR3 is 13 residues long. V was cut by 1 base and J by 4 bases, with 6 bases left in between. Germline CDR1 reads KGHSH; CDR2 reads LQKENI. The CDR3 DNA is TGTGCCAGCTCACCACTCCGTGCAGATACGCAGTATTTT. Translating it yields CASSPLRADTQYF.

This clone appeared a single time. The chain links TRBV6-5 to TRBJ2-3; no firm D call. The germline V gene has CDR1 MNHEY and CDR2 SVGAGI. The CDR3 contains 12 residues. V lost 7 bases and J lost 1, with 6 bases in between. The CDR3 DNA sequence: TGTGCCAGCACTACAGGCACAGATACGCAGTATTTT. Its translation is CASTTGTDTQYF.

Only one count was recorded for this clone. The gene calls are TRBV7-8 and TRBJ1-5, with TRBD1 as a possible D gene (5 bases). Trimming cost V 5 bases and J 7 bases, with 21 bases left between them. Germline CDR1 reads SGHVS; CDR2 reads FQNEAQ. The CDR3 runs to 16 residues. This chain's CDR3 is CASSTLEAGLRQPQHF. For the CDR3, the DNA is TGTGCCAGCAGCACCTTAGAAGCAGGGTTGAGGCAGCCCCAGCATTTT.

The chain uses TRBV19 and TRBJ2-6, with TRBD1 matching 11 bases. Germline V gene sequence: CDR1 LNHDA, CDR2 SQIVND (reference sequence). This CDR3 contains 17 residues. V was clipped by 3 bases and J by 3 bases; unmatched bases: 4. The CDR3 DNA reads TGTGCCAGTAGTATTCAGGACAGGGGGCATGGGGCCAACGTCCTGACTTTC. This translates into CASSIQDRGHGANVLTF.

The chain couples TRBV3-1 (or the pseudogene TRBV3-2) to TRBJ1-6; 10 bases map to TRBD1. The CDR3 spans 17 residues. V was clipped by 4 bases and J by 9 bases; unmatched bases: 12. CDR1 is LGHDT, CDR2 YNNKEL, per germline (reference sequence). This chain's CDR3 is CASSPTLPTGGGSPLHF. CDR3 nucleotides: TGTGCCAGCAGCCCAACGCTCCCGACAGGGGGCGGTTCACCCCTCCACTTT.

The CDR3 DNA reads TGTGCCAGCAGCCAGGCAGGGGTTGGAAACATTCAGTACTTC. Translation gives CASSQAGVGNIQYF. This chain links TRBV3-1 (or the pseudogene TRBV3-2) with TRBJ2-4; tentatively, D is TRBD1 (6 bases). V lost 3 bases and J lost 6, with 12 bases in between. CDR3 length equals 14 residues. Germline CDR1 reads LGHDT; CDR2 reads YNNKEL (reference sequence).

V and J are TRBV20-1 and TRBJ2-5, with D perhaps TRBD2 (5 bases). Between the trimmed V and J ends, which lost 3 bases and 3 bases, there was a span of 8 bases. The CDR3 has 12 amino acids. From germline, CDR1 is DFQATT and CDR2 SNEGSKA (reference sequence). The CDR3 region has the DNA TGCAGTGCTAGTCCCGGGGAAGAGACCCAGTACTTC. Translated, it gives CSASPGEETQYF.

The chain employs TRBV6-1 and TRBJ1-4, with D possibly TRBD1 on 6 matching bases. Germline loops: CDR1 MNHNS, CDR2 SASEGT. Trimming removed 0 bases at V and 4 bases at J, with 9 bases between. The CDR3 spans 15 residues. CDR3 region: CASSEAGGRNEKLFF. The CDR3 bases are TGTGCCAGCAGTGAAGCGGGGGGGCGTAATGAAAAACTGTTTTTT.

The chain is built from TRBV29-1 and TRBJ2-7, with 9 bases matching TRBD1. CDR1 is SQVTM, CDR2 ANQGSEA, per germline. The junction had 10 bases not matched to a gene; V was cut back by 0 bases and J by 7 bases. The CDR3 extends over 15 amino acids. The CDR3 DNA sequence: TGCAGCGTTGAAGATCCTTCGGGACAGGGCAATGAGCAGTACTTC. Its translation: CSVEDPSGQGNEQYF.

The chain couples TRBV2 to TRBJ2-1; D is perhaps TRBD1 (6 bases). Per the germline V gene, CDR1 is SNHLY and CDR2 is FYNNEI. V was pared by 3 bases and J by 8 bases, with 8 bases between. This CDR3 is built from 12 residues. The CDR3 bases are TGTGCCAGCAGTGAGGGGGCCCATGAGCAGTTCTTC. The encoded protein is CASSEGAHEQFF.

In this sample, this clone turned up once. The rearrangement joins TRBV6-1 to TRBJ1-3; a possible D gene is TRBD1 (5 bases). Germline CDR1 reads MNHNS; CDR2 reads SASEGT. Trimming shortened V by 3 bases and J by 4 bases, and 7 bases separated the two germline ends. The CDR3 has 13 amino acids. The CDR3 here is CASSETEGNTIYF. The DNA of the CDR3 is TGTGCCAGCAGTGAGACAGAGGGAAACACCATATATTTT.

The chain has TRBV7-6 and TRBJ1-4; D is possibly TRBD1 (5 bases). The V end was cut by 1 base, the J end by 7 bases, with 13 bases between. Germline assignment: CDR1 SGHVS and CDR2 FNYEAQ. CDR3 length: 15 residues. In DNA, the CDR3 is TGTGCCAGCAGCTTAGTCGCAGGGCGTCCTGAAAAACTGTTTTTT. Translating gives CASSLVAGRPEKLFF.